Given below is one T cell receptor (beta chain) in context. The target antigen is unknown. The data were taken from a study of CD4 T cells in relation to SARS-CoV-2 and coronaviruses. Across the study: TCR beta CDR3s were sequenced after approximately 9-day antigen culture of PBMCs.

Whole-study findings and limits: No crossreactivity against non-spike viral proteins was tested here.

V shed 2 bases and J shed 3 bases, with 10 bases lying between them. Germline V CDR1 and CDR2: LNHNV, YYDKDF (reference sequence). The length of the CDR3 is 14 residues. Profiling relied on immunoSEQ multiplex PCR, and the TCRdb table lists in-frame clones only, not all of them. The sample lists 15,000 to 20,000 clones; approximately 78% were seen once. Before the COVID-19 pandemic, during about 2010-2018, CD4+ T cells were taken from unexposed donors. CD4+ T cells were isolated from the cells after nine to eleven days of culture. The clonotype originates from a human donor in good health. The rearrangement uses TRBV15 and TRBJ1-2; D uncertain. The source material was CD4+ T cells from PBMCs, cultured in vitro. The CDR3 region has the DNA TGTGCCACCAGCAGACCCCAGGACTACTATGGCTACACCTTC. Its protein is CATSRPQDYYGYTF.